One T cell receptor (beta chain) is described in this entry. Assay used: immunoSEQ multiplex PCR; TCRdb lists only in-frame clones, some missing. The profile shows 100,000 to 120,000 clones, roughly 88% of them singletons. Looked up from germline, CDR1 is LNHDA and CDR2 is SQIVND (reference sequence). V dropped 0 bases and J dropped 8; count of bases not matched to a gene: 11. CDR3 length: 17 amino acids. The source of the sample is a study of control samples from healthy donors and cancer patients. Sequencing was done on a sample of PBMCs. The chain joins TRBV19 to TRBJ2-4, with TRBD2 matching over 9 bases. This sequence was found in a woman aged 60 to 75 with lung cancer. The CDR3 is CASSIDNSGSGRDIQYF. CDR3 nucleotides: TGTGCCAGTAGTATAGATAATAGCGGGAGCGGTAGGGACATTCAGTACTTC.